This TCR beta chain originates from a study of beta chain features in type 1 diabetes. Study-wide results and caveats: Moderately but significantly shorter TCRB CDR3s were found in Type 1 diabetes patients in all four CD4+ subsets.

Expressed TCRB transcripts were sequenced, since all the RNA that had been isolated was reverse transcribed. Data came from immunoSEQ multiplex PCR; TCRdb stores just in-frame clones and leaves some out. In the table there are some 190,000 clones, about 8% of which are singletons. V lost 1 base to trimming and J lost 4 bases, with 13 bases between them. Germline CDR1 is SGHTA and CDR2 is FQGNSA. The length of the CDR3 is 15 residues. This clone occurred a few times. Antigen: not known. Donors underwent one heparinised blood draw, approximately 120 mL on average. Sequencing input: central memory CD4+ T cells from blood. This TCR was sampled from a woman in her 40s with type 1 diabetes. The chain recombines TRBV7-2 with TRBJ1-2; tentatively, D is TRBD1 (5 bases). CDR3 region: CASSLGRAGPYGYTF. CDR3 DNA sequence: TGTGCCAGCAGCTTAGGTAGAGCAGGGCCCTATGGCTACACCTTC.